Listed here are 30 T cell receptor beta chains from one sample, sequenced in a study of human versus mouse CDR3 diversity and MHC coevolution. This table comes from immunoSEQ multiplex PCR, and its TCRdb copy is limited to in-frame clones, with some not included. The sample comprises about 83,000 clones, 92% of which are singletons, and less than 0.19% rests with the top ten. Sequenced sample: naive CD4+ T cells from blood. As to subset: CD45RO-negative CD62L-positive naive CD4 T cells. These TCRs come from a person aged 30 to 70 in good health.

V and J are TRBV7-9 and TRBJ1-3, with 9 bases that match TRBD1. The CDR3 is made up of 15 amino acids. V lost 4 bases to trimming and J lost 2 bases; unmatched junction nucleotides: 3. CDR1 is SEHNR and CDR2 is FQNEAQ in the germline V gene (reference sequence). The CDR3 region has the DNA TGTGCCAGCAGCTCACGGGACAGGGCTGGAAACACCATATATTTT. Its protein is CASSSRDRAGNTIYF.

The chain couples TRBV5-1 to TRBJ2-7; D possibly corresponds to TRBD2 (6 bases). The CDR3 is 14 residues long. V dropped 4 bases and J dropped 0 bases, with 11 bases sitting between them. Germline assignment: CDR1 SGHRS and CDR2 YFSETQ. CDR3 amino acids: CASSLTRDSYEQYF. In nucleotides, the CDR3 is TGCGCCAGCAGCCTGACTAGAGACTCCTACGAGCAGTACTTC.

The chain couples TRBV5-1 to TRBJ2-2; no clear D. Trimming took off 4 bases at V and 1 base at J, with 2 bases between the two ends. Germline assignment: CDR1 SGHRS and CDR2 YFSETQ. The CDR3 totals 12 residues. CDR3 sequence (DNA): TGCGCCAGCAGCCTGAACACCGGGGAGCTGTTTTTT. This codes for CASSLNTGELFF.

V gene TRBV28 combines with J gene TRBJ2-7; TRBD1 matches at 9 bases. With 7 bases clipped from V and 2 bases from J, the junction kept 12 bases outside the gene matches. Germline CDR1 and CDR2: MDHEN and SYDVKM. This CDR3 region has 16 residues. The CDR3 here is CASTTFVGTGTYEQYF. The CDR3, as DNA: TGTGCCAGCACCACCTTTGTGGGGACAGGGACCTACGAGCAGTACTTC. The variable domain in full, completed from reference TRBV28 and TRBJ2-7, reads DVKVTQSSRYLVKRTGEKVFLECVQDMDHENMFWYRQDPGLGLRLIYFSYDVKMKEKGDIPEGYSVSREKKERFSLILESASTNQTSMYLCASTTFVGTGTYEQYFGPGTRLTVT.

The gene calls are TRBV27 and TRBJ1-1; weak D call: TRBD1 (6 bases). CDR1 is MNHEY, CDR2 SMNVEV, per germline (reference sequence). The CDR3 sequence is 14 residues long. Trimming cost V 5 bases and J 8 bases, with 18 bases left between them. The CDR3 loop reads CASSPYPPRGEAFF. CDR3 nucleotide sequence: TGTGCCAGCAGTCCATACCCCCCCAGGGGCGAAGCTTTCTTT.

This clone appeared once. The rearrangement joins TRBV5-4 to TRBJ1-1; 12 bases map to TRBD1. V was pared by 4 bases and J by 5 bases, with 15 bases of the junction left unmatched. This CDR3 region has 18 residues. Germline CDR1 and CDR2: SGHNT and YYREEE (reference sequence). The CDR3 loop is CASSLGFGTGGAGTEAFF. Written as DNA, the CDR3 is TGTGCCAGCAGCCTTGGATTTGGGACAGGGGGCGCAGGGACTGAAGCTTTCTTT.

The V gene is TRBV7-9, the J gene TRBJ1-1; maybe TRBD1 (6 bases). CDR3 length: 16 amino acids. V was clipped by 3 bases and J by 4 bases, with 18 bases between them. Germline V gene data show CDR1 as SEHNR and CDR2 as FQNEAQ (reference sequence). CDR3 amino acids: CASSLGAGGDSTEAFF. CDR3 DNA sequence: TGTGCCAGCAGCTTGGGGGCGGGGGGTGATAGCACTGAAGCTTTCTTT.

V and J are TRBV10-3 and TRBJ2-3; TRBD2 matches 7 bases. This CDR3 contains 13 residues. Germline values: CDR1 ENHRY, CDR2 SYGVKD. In DNA, the CDR3 is TGTGTCACGCTAGCGGCGCTCACAGATACGCAGTATTTT. Translation: CVTLAALTDTQYF.

This clone was counted once. As DNA, the CDR3 is TGTGCCTGGAGTGTACTAACGGGGGGATCCTACGAGCAGTACTTC. It translates to CAWSVLTGGSYEQYF. The chain employs TRBV30 and TRBJ2-7, with 7 bases lining up with TRBD2. The CDR3 is 15 amino acids. Germline assignment: CDR1 GTSNPN and CDR2 SVGIG (reference sequence). J was trimmed by 1 base and V by 0 bases; bases with no gene match: 6.

V usage is TRBV18 and J usage is TRBJ1-2; D gene uncertain. The CDR3 consists of 12 residues. Germline loops: CDR1 KGHSH, CDR2 LQKENI. The V end lost 0 bases, the J end lost 10 bases, and 9 bases lay between the germline ends. Written as DNA, the CDR3 is TGTGCCAGCTCACCACCGCAGGAAGTCTACACCTTC. This codes for CASSPPQEVYTF.

This clone was detected only once. This chain uses TRBV6-1 with TRBJ1-2; 7 bases map to TRBD1. J was trimmed by 2 bases and V by 6 bases; bases with no gene match: 6. CDR1 and CDR2 from the germline V gene are MNHNS and SASEGT. The CDR3 loop spans 14 amino acids. For the CDR3, the DNA is TGTGCCAGCAGGGAGGGACAGCTAAACTATGGCTACACCTTC. This gives the protein CASREGQLNYGYTF.

The gene calls are TRBV20-1 and TRBJ2-5; D gene uncertain. This CDR3 has 11 residues. The V end was cut by 3 bases, the J end by 4 bases, with 6 bases between. Germline lookup yields CDR1 DFQATT and CDR2 SNEGSKA (reference sequence). The CDR3 bases are TGCAGTGCTAGGACTCTAGAGACCCAGTACTTC. Its protein product is CSARTLETQYF.

The CDR3 DNA reads as TGTGCCACCTCGCTAGCTAGGGCCACACTCGGGACCGGGGAGCTGTTTTTT. Its translation: CATSLARATLGTGELFF. This chain links TRBV28 with TRBJ2-2; tentatively, D is TRBD2 (5 bases). This CDR3 is 17 amino acids long. Germline V lookup: CDR1 MDHEN, CDR2 SYDVKM. Between the trimmed V and J ends, which lost 10 bases and 5 bases, there was a span of 26 bases.

The genes are TRBV18 and TRBJ2-1; TRBD1 matches 11 bases. The ends lost 3 bases at V and 0 bases at J; junction bases unmatched: 7. The CDR3 length is 18 residues. CDR1 KGHSH and CDR2 LQKENI come from the germline V gene. DNA of the CDR3: TGTGCCAGCTCACCGCAGGACAGGGGGCGTCTCTCCTACAATGAGCAGTTCTTC. Encoded protein: CASSPQDRGRLSYNEQFF.

The gene calls are TRBV28 and TRBJ2-5, with 9 bases aligning to TRBD1. The V segment lost 4 bases and the J segment 4 bases; nucleotides outside the gene matches: 10. Looked up from germline, CDR1 is MDHEN and CDR2 is SYDVKM. The CDR3 spans 16 residues. The CDR3 loop reads CASSSEGQGISETQYF. DNA of the CDR3: TGTGCCAGCAGTTCGGAGGGACAGGGTATTTCAGAGACCCAGTACTTC.

V usage is TRBV9 and J usage is TRBJ2-2; 9 bases fit TRBD1. Germline V gene data show CDR1 as SGDLS and CDR2 as YYNGEE. The CDR3 extends over 15 amino acids. The J segment lost 7 bases and the V segment lost 3 bases, leaving 7 bases of the junction unmatched. In DNA form, the CDR3 reads TGTGCCAGCAGCGCCCGGGACAGGGTCTTCGGGGAGCTGTTTTTT. It codes for CASSARDRVFGELFF.

The chain employs TRBV5-8 and TRBJ2-1, with D uncertain. The germline V gene encodes CDR1 SGHTS and CDR2 YDEGEE. The CDR3 spans 16 residues. V was shortened by 5 bases and J by 2 bases, with 17 bases between the two germline ends. The CDR3 nucleotides read TGTGCCAGCAGTCACTCCCGCAAACCTACCTACAATGAGCAGTTCTTC. Residues: CASSHSRKPTYNEQFF.

The J gene is TRBJ1-6, the V gene TRBV5-5; 7 nucleotides line up with TRBD1. CDR3 size: 14 residues. V dropped 0 bases and J dropped 6; count of bases not matched to a gene: 0. CDR1 is SGHKS, CDR2 YYEKEE, per germline (reference sequence). CDR3 amino acids: CASSLGQGNSPLHF. The CDR3 region has the DNA TGTGCCAGCAGCTTGGGACAGGGTAATTCACCCCTCCACTTT.

The chain uses TRBV19 and TRBJ2-1, with D maybe TRBD1 (6 bases). This CDR3 is built from 13 residues. The V end was cut by 6 bases, the J end by 8 bases, with 14 bases between. CDR1 and CDR2 (germline): LNHDA, SQIVND (reference sequence). In DNA, the CDR3 is TGTGCCAGTAGCCCAGGGGTGGGGGATGAGCAGTTCTTC. Encoded protein: CASSPGVGDEQFF.

As DNA, the CDR3 is TGTGCCACCAGCGGCCGGGACAGGGGGACTGAAGCTTTCTTT. Translated: CATSGRDRGTEAFF. V is TRBV15 and J is TRBJ1-1, with TRBD1 matching over 11 bases. CDR1 and CDR2 (germline): LNHNV, YYDKDF (reference sequence). CDR3 length: 14 residues. Unmatched junction bases numbered 4, after V lost 5 bases and J lost 5 bases.

The chain couples TRBV2 to TRBJ1-4; 9 positions match TRBD1. The V gene end was trimmed by 6 bases and the J gene end by 2 bases; junction bases not matched to a gene: 7. From germline, CDR1 is SNHLY and CDR2 FYNNEI. CDR3 size: 16 residues. CDR3 nucleotides: TGTGCCAGCAGGATCCCTGGACAGGGGACTAATGAAAAACTGTTTTTT. Protein product: CASRIPGQGTNEKLFF.

The table lists this clone with a few counts. The chain combines TRBV5-4 with TRBJ1-4, with 9 bases identical to TRBD1. CDR1 and CDR2 from the germline V gene are SGHNT and YYREEE (reference sequence). V shed 0 bases, J shed 8 bases, and the junction held 2 bases outside the gene matches. The CDR3 runs to 14 residues. Here the CDR3 DNA reads TGTGCCAGCAGCTTGGGGACAGGGGCCGAAAAACTGTTTTTT. Protein: CASSLGTGAEKLFF.

V is TRBV5-4 and J is TRBJ2-3; TRBD2 might be the D (6 bases). Deletions cut 0 bases from V and 0 bases from J, with 14 bases between. CDR3 size: 17 residues. CDR1 and CDR2 (germline): SGHNT, YYREEE (reference sequence). CDR3 residues: CASSLAIGGFSTDTQYF. For the CDR3, the DNA is TGTGCCAGCAGCTTGGCAATTGGGGGGTTTAGCACAGATACGCAGTATTTT.

The V gene is TRBV6-1, the J gene TRBJ1-5, with D possibly being TRBD1 (6 bases). The V gene's germline CDR1 is MNHNS and CDR2 SASEGT. V lost 7 bases, J lost 9 bases, and 19 bases lay in between. CDR3 length: 14 residues. In DNA, the CDR3 is TGTGCCAGCACTATCAGGGGCCAGGGTGTGCCCCAGCATTTT. Its protein product is CASTIRGQGVPQHF.

V gene TRBV5-4 combines with J gene TRBJ2-5, with 9 bases matching TRBD2. V trimming: 3 bases; J trimming: 7 bases; junction bases outside the gene matches: 10. The CDR3 contains 15 residues. Germline CDR1 and CDR2: SGHNT and YYREEE (reference sequence). The CDR3 here is CASSSVASGVATQYF. CDR3 DNA sequence: TGTGCCAGCAGCTCGGTCGCTAGCGGGGTTGCGACCCAGTACTTC.

A word on this clone: The junction does not match germline at one end; this may be a read error. The chain carries TRBV9 and TRBJ2-2; D call uncertain. This CDR3 contains 14 residues. Germline lookup yields CDR1 SGDLS and CDR2 YYNGEE. The CDR3 protein is CASSVAGRGGELFF. CDR3 DNA sequence: TGTGCCAGCAGTGTAGCTGGAAGAGGCGGGGAGCTGTTTTTT.

The CDR3 loop is CASSEQGSGSGNTIYF. The CDR3 nucleotides are TGTGCCAGCAGCGAACAGGGAAGTGGATCTGGAAACACCATATATTTT. V gene TRBV9 combines with J gene TRBJ1-3, with TRBD1 as a possible D gene (6 bases). The CDR3 consists of 16 residues. Between the trimmed V and J ends, which lost 3 bases and 1 base, there was a span of 14 bases. Germline CDR1 and CDR2: SGDLS and YYNGEE. The full variable domain, with the rest looked up from reference TRBV9 and TRBJ1-3, is DSGVTQTPKHLITATGQRVTLRCSPRSGDLSVYWYQQSLDQGLQFLIQYYNGEERAKGNILERFSAQQFPDLHSELNLSSLELGDSALYFCASSEQGSGSGNTIYFGEGSWLTVV.

The genes are TRBV6-1 and TRBJ2-7; 10 bases line up with TRBD2. Per germline, CDR1 MNHNS and CDR2 SASEGT. The CDR3 consists of 19 residues. The J segment lost 5 bases and the V segment lost 2 bases, leaving 18 bases of the junction unmatched. Here the CDR3 DNA reads TGTGCCAGCAGTGAAACTATTCTTCTAGCGGGGGCCCCTCGGAACGAGCAGTACTTC. Its translation: CASSETILLAGAPRNEQYF.

The J gene is TRBJ2-6, the V gene TRBV7-2, with 7 bases fitting TRBD2. The germline gives CDR1 SGHTA, CDR2 FQGNSA. With V trimmed by 0 bases and J by 1 base, 0 bases remained unmatched. This CDR3 contains 16 residues. CDR3 DNA: TGTGCCAGCAGCTTAGCGGGAGGGTCTGGGGCCAACGTCCTGACTTTC. Amino acids: CASSLAGGSGANVLTF.

The chain uses TRBV28 and TRBJ2-6; 9 bases agree with TRBD1. V dropped 0 bases and J dropped 0; count of bases not matched to a gene: 3. Per germline, CDR1 MDHEN and CDR2 SYDVKM. The CDR3 contains 18 residues. The CDR3 nucleotides read TGTGCCAGCAGTTTATGGGGACAGGGATCCTCTGGGGCCAACGTCCTGACTTTC. This sequence encodes CASSLWGQGSSGANVLTF.